This T cell receptor (beta chain) is drawn from a study of blood T cell repertoires in COVID-19. V lost 8 bases, J lost 0 bases, and 6 bases stayed unmatched. The CDR3 loop spans 15 amino acids. CDR1 SNHLY and CDR2 FYNNEI come from the germline V gene. The method was immunoSEQ multiplex PCR; TCRdb's version includes in-frame clones alone and lacks a portion of them. In the table there are approximately 100,000 clones, roughly 80% of which are singletons. The TCR was taken from a woman aged 80 or older with active or convalescent COVID-19. Sequencing was carried out using peripheral blood. V is TRBV2 and J is TRBJ2-2; 7 positions agree with TRBD1. The CDR3 loop is CASLRRGPNTGELFF. The CDR3 nucleotides read TGTGCCAGCCTGAGAAGGGGGCCGAACACCGGGGAGCTGTTTTTT.